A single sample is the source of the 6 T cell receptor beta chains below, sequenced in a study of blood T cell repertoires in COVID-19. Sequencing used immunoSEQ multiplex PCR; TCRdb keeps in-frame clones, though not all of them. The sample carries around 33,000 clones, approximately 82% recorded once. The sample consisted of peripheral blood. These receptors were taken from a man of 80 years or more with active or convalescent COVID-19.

The CDR3 loop is CASSFGSQGPHEQYF. DNA of the CDR3: TGTGCCAGCAGCTTCGGATCCCAGGGGCCTCACGAGCAGTACTTC. This chain connects TRBV7-6 to TRBJ2-7; TRBD1 might be the D (6 bases). This CDR3 has 15 amino acids. The germline V gene has CDR1 SGHVS and CDR2 FNYEAQ. V dropped 3 bases and J dropped 5 bases, with 17 bases sitting between them.

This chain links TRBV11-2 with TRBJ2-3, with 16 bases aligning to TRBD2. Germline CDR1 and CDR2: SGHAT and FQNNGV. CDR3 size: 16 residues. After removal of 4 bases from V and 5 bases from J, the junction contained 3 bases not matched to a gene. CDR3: CASSWGLAGGEDTQYF. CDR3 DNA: TGTGCCAGCAGCTGGGGACTAGCGGGAGGGGAAGATACGCAGTATTTT. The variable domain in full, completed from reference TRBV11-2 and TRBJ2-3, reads EAGVAQSPRYKIIEKRQSVAFWCNPISGHATLYWYQQILGQGPKLLIQFQNNGVVDDSQLPKDRFSAERLKGVDSTLKIQPAKLEDSAVYLCASSWGLAGGEDTQYFGPGTRLTVL.

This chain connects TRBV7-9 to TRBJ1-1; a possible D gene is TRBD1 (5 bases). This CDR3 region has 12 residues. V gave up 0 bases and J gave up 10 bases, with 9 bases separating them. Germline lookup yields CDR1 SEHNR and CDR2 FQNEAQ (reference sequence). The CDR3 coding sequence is TGTGCCAGCAGCTTAGCTGGCAGGGCAGCTTTCTTT. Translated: CASSLAGRAAFF.

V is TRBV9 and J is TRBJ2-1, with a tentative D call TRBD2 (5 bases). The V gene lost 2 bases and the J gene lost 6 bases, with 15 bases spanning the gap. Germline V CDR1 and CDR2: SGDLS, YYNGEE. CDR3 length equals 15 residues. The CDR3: CASSVDFQRTNEQFF. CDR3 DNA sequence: TGTGCCAGCAGCGTGGATTTCCAGCGGACCAATGAGCAGTTCTTC.

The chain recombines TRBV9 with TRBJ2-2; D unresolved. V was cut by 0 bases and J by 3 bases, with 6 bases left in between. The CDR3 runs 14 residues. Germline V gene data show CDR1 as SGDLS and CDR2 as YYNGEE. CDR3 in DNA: TGTGCCAGCAGCGTAGTAGCTGACACCGGGGAGCTGTTTTTT. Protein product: CASSVVADTGELFF.

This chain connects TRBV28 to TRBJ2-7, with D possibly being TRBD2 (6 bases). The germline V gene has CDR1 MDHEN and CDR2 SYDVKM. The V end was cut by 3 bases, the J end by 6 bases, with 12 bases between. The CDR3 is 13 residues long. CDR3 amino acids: CASSLGLGLEQYF. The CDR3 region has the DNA TGTGCCAGCAGTTTGGGACTGGGACTCGAGCAGTACTTC.